The T cell receptor beta chain under discussion was sequenced for a study of early T cells in non-severe SARS-CoV-2 infection. Background on the study: Sequencing was performed on bulk RNA from unsorted whole blood, leaving chains unpaired. Findings of the study overall: Database matching using VDJdb favored anti-spike CD8 responses, with private and CD4 specificities left missing.

A word on this clonotype: Its antigen remains unknown.

Tagging with unique molecular identifiers was applied to individual cDNA molecules. TCRdb processed the 5' RACE reads anew with MiXCR; each CDR3 protein has one entry. The sample contains more than 50,000 distinct CDR3 sequences, 13% of which appear only once. CDR1 is MNHEY, CDR2 SMNVEV, per germline (reference sequence). V was shortened by 3 bases and J by 7 bases, with 10 bases between the two germline ends. The CDR3 is 14 residues long. The TCR was taken from an adult who was a healthcare worker with PCR-confirmed SARS-CoV-2 infection or an uninfected control (not recorded which). This chain uses TRBV27 with TRBJ1-6, with D possibly TRBD1 on 5 matching bases. The sample in question was whole blood, obtained at baseline. In DNA, the CDR3 is TGTGCCAGCAGTTTGGAAGGGGACAATTCACCCCTCCACTTT. Residues: CASSLEGDNSPLHF.